The 3 T cell receptor beta chains below come from one sample, sequenced in a study of cytomegalovirus exposure and HLA in healthy donors. The PCR made use of 60 Vbeta and 13 Jbeta primers. Profiling relied on immunoSEQ multiplex PCR, and the TCRdb table lists in-frame clones only, not all of them. The table records approximately 160,000 clones, approximately 80% of them present only once. The sequenced material came from PBMCs. These receptors all stem from a woman aged 40 to 50 in good health and CMV-seropositive.

CDR3 sequence (DNA): TGTGCCAGCAGCTTAGGGACAGCCACAGATACGCAGTATTTT. This encodes CASSLGTATDTQYF. The chain joins TRBV7-2 to TRBJ2-3; TRBD1 is a possible D gene (6 bases). Per the germline V gene, CDR1 is SGHTA and CDR2 is FQGNSA. Between the trimmed V and J ends, which lost 1 base and 2 bases, there was a span of 7 bases. The length of the CDR3 is 14 residues.

This chain links TRBV28 with TRBJ2-3; D perhaps matches TRBD2 (5 bases). This CDR3 region has 15 residues. Per the germline V gene, CDR1 is MDHEN and CDR2 is SYDVKM. V lost 4 bases to trimming and J lost 2 bases, with 13 bases between them. The CDR3 is CASSSLGEYTDTQYF. CDR3 nucleotides: TGTGCCAGCAGTTCCCTCGGGGAGTACACAGATACGCAGTATTTT. The full variable domain, in which reference TRBV28 and TRBJ2-3 provide the parts outside the CDR3, is DVKVTQSSRYLVKRTGEKVFLECVQDMDHENMFWYRQDPGLGLRLIYFSYDVKMKEKGDIPEGYSVSREKKERFSLILESASTNQTSMYLCASSSLGEYTDTQYFGPGTRLTVL.

The chain combines TRBV6-5 with TRBJ2-5, with 9 positions matching TRBD1. Trimming removed 6 bases from V and 10 bases from J; junction bases left unmatched: 12. The CDR3 covers 14 residues. CDR1 is MNHEY and CDR2 is SVGAGI in the germline V gene. This CDR3 is CASSLTGDRAVQYF. The CDR3 DNA reads as TGTGCCAGCAGCCTAACGGGGGACAGGGCAGTCCAGTACTTC.